This T cell receptor beta chain was sequenced for a study of cytomegalovirus exposure and HLA in healthy donors. Study background: HLA-typed donors were the source of some 80 million unique TCRs, which an early data release held.

Study observations and caveats: There were reportedly fewer N-insertions in an Asian-associated ancestry cluster than the roughly 670-donor mean, in a later analysis. Relative to equally common others, HLA-associated TCR beta chains showed greater clonal expansion in a later analysis. A missense variant in DCLRE1C was later tied to TCR beta V- and J-gene trimming.

In regard to this clone: Its target is unknown.

Both 60 Vbeta primers and 13 Jbeta primers went into the PCR. The protocol was immunoSEQ multiplex PCR, while the TCRdb copy is restricted to in-frame clones and leaves out a portion. The table includes about 130,000 clones, 75% to 85% detected once. V was shortened by 10 bases and J by 2 bases, with 12 bases between the two germline ends. In germline, CDR1 is MDHEN, CDR2 SYDVKM. The CDR3 covers 12 residues. What was sequenced was PBMCs. The origin of this receptor is a middle-aged man in good health and CMV-seronegative. The genes are TRBV28 and TRBJ2-7, with D possibly matching TRBD1 (6 bases). The CDR3 protein is CATRDTTYEQYF. DNA of the CDR3: TGTGCCACTAGGGACACAACCTACGAGCAGTACTTC.